These 22 T cell receptor beta chains came from one sample sequenced in a study of blood T cell repertoires in COVID-19. The repertoire was sequenced with immunoSEQ multiplex PCR; TCRdb's copy has only in-frame clones and lacks some. Of 150,000 to 200,000 clones in the sample, approximately 88% were seen once. The sequenced sample consisted of PBMCs or T cells enriched from blood (not recorded which). Every receptor here comes from a man aged 70-80 years who had been exposed to COVID-19.

The chain uses TRBV6-2 or TRBV6-3 and TRBJ2-3; weak D call: TRBD2 (5 bases). The CDR3 is made up of 14 amino acids. CDR1 MNHEY and CDR2 SVGEGT come from the germline V gene. V dropped 0 bases and J dropped 7 bases, with 11 bases sitting between them. As DNA, the CDR3 is TGTGCCAGCAGTTACTCGGGAGCGGCACATACGCAGTATTTT. As protein: CASSYSGAAHTQYF.

This clone has a handful of counts. DNA for the CDR3: TGTGCCAGCAGCCGTCAGGGTGACTATGGCTACACCTTC. It translates to CASSRQGDYGYTF. This chain uses TRBV5-4 with TRBJ1-2; tentatively, D is TRBD1 (5 bases). This CDR3 has 13 residues. CDR1 is SGHNT and CDR2 is YYREEE in the germline V gene (reference sequence). V lost 4 bases and J 3 bases, leaving 10 bases between the germline ends.

In regard to this clone: Its ends do not fully match the called genes, so a read error is possible. Other DNA sequences in the same sample also yield this CDR3. The V call is TRBV15, the J call TRBJ1-2; tentatively, D is TRBD1 (5 bases). CDR3 length: 14 amino acids. Germline V gives CDR1 LNHNV, CDR2 YYDKDF (reference sequence). The CDR3 sequence: CATSREGGGAGYTF. The CDR3 nucleotides are TGTGCTACCAGCAGAGAAGGAGGAGGGGCTGGCTACACCTTC. The full variable domain, rest sourced from reference TRBV15 and TRBJ1-2, is DAMVIQNPRYQVTQFGKPVTLSCSQTLNHNVMYWYQQKSSQAPKLLFHYYDKDFNNEADTPDNFQSRRPNTSFCFLDIRSPGLGDTAMYLCATSREGGGAGYTFGSGTRLTVV.

V gene TRBV28 combines with J gene TRBJ2-7; maybe TRBD1 (5 bases). This CDR3 region has 16 residues. The V end was cut by 5 bases, the J end by 0 bases, with 17 bases between. CDR1 MDHEN and CDR2 SYDVKM come from the germline V gene. CDR3 nucleotide sequence: TGTGCCAGCAGTAATATGGCCCCAGGGTACTCCTACGAGCAGTACTTC. Translated, it gives CASSNMAPGYSYEQYF.

The J gene is TRBJ1-2, the V gene TRBV5-1; 9 bases are shared with TRBD1. The CDR3 consists of 13 residues. V trimming: 2 bases; J trimming: 6 bases; junction bases outside the gene matches: 2. CDR1 is SGHRS and CDR2 is YFSETQ in the germline V gene. The CDR3 DNA sequence: TGCGCCAGCAGCTTCACAGGGGGCGATGGCTACACCTTC. Translated, it gives CASSFTGGDGYTF.

This clone showed up many times. The chain couples TRBV12-5 to TRBJ1-2; D gene unclear. From germline, CDR1 is LGHNT and CDR2 FRNRAP. The CDR3 totals 14 residues. Trimming removed 4 bases from V and 8 bases from J, with 17 bases in between. CDR3 DNA: TGTGCTAGTGGTTCGGATCGGGGATCGAGGGGCTACACCTTC. This sequence encodes CASGSDRGSRGYTF.

V is TRBV18 and J is TRBJ2-5; a possible D gene is TRBD2 (5 bases). Trimming removed 6 bases at V and 2 bases at J, with 16 bases between. The germline CDR1 and CDR2 sequences are KGHSH and LQKENI. This CDR3 is 15 amino acids long. For the CDR3, the DNA is TGTGCCAGCTCCCAGTTCGGCAGACTACAAGAGACCCAGTACTTC. It yields the protein CASSQFGRLQETQYF.

The chain carries TRBV25-1 and TRBJ1-5; 7 bases align to TRBD1. CDR3 length: 14 residues. Trimming took 4 bases from V and 6 from J; bases not matched to a gene: 6. Germline CDR1 and CDR2: MGHDK and SYGVNS. CDR3 residues: CASSAGTAVQPQHF. In DNA form, the CDR3 reads TGTGCCAGCAGTGCGGGGACAGCCGTTCAGCCCCAGCATTTT.

The genes are TRBV12-3 or TRBV12-4 and TRBJ1-1; no reliable D call. V dropped 7 bases and J dropped 13 bases, with 19 bases sitting between them. There are 12 residues in the CDR3. The CDR3 DNA sequence: TGTGCCAGCAATGGACTAAGCTGGAGAGTTTTCTTT. Its translation is CASNGLSWRVFF.

This clone was seen once. The V and J genes are TRBV11-2 and TRBJ2-5; TRBD1 agrees at 8 bases. Trimming took 0 bases from V and 4 from J; bases not matched to a gene: 7. The CDR3 is 16 residues long. Germline V gene sequence: CDR1 SGHAT, CDR2 FQNNGV. Here the CDR3 DNA reads TGTGCCAGCAGCTTAGATTTGTCAGGGGGCGTAGAGACCCAGTACTTC. Its translation: CASSLDLSGGVETQYF. Full variable domain (remainder filled in from reference TRBV11-2 and TRBJ2-5): EAGVAQSPRYKIIEKRQSVAFWCNPISGHATLYWYQQILGQGPKLLIQFQNNGVVDDSQLPKDRFSAERLKGVDSTLKIQPAKLEDSAVYLCASSLDLSGGVETQYFGPGTRLLVL.

V is TRBV7-6 and J is TRBJ1-3, with TRBD1 matching over 8 bases. The ends lost 5 bases at V and 0 bases at J; junction bases unmatched: 6. This CDR3 is 16 amino acids long. The germline CDR1 and CDR2 sequences are SGHVS and FNYEAQ. The CDR3 is CASSQGQGSSGNTIYF. The CDR3 DNA reads TGTGCCAGCAGCCAAGGACAGGGAAGCTCTGGAAACACCATATATTTT.

The rearrangement links TRBV28 to TRBJ2-3; 10 bases align to TRBD2. Trimming removed 4 bases from V and 5 bases from J; junction bases left unmatched: 6. The CDR3 is 15 amino acids. CDR1 and CDR2 from the germline V gene are MDHEN and SYDVKM. The CDR3 region has the DNA TGTGCCAGCAGTTCCCCAGCGGGAGGGAAAGATACGCAGTATTTT. This gives the protein CASSSPAGGKDTQYF.

V and J are TRBV28 and TRBJ2-2, with D unresolved. Germline V gene data show CDR1 as MDHEN and CDR2 as SYDVKM. The CDR3 covers 11 residues. V was shortened by 8 bases and J by 4 bases, with 5 bases between the two germline ends. Written as DNA, the CDR3 is TGTGCCAGCCTAAGCACCGGGGAGCTGTTTTTT. It encodes CASLSTGELFF.

The J gene is TRBJ2-7, the V gene TRBV19; 7 bases map to TRBD1. The CDR3 length is 14 residues. Germline V gives CDR1 LNHDA, CDR2 SQIVND (reference sequence). J was trimmed by 0 bases and V by 8 bases; bases with no gene match: 7. CDR3: CASSEGASSYEQYF. In nucleotides, the CDR3 is TGTGCCAGTTCCGAGGGGGCCAGCTCCTACGAGCAGTACTTC.

V and J are TRBV5-4 and TRBJ2-5, with 7 bases that match TRBD2. Germline CDR1 SGHNT, CDR2 YYREEE (reference sequence). This CDR3 has 15 residues. Trimming removed 4 bases from V and 6 bases from J; junction bases left unmatched: 12. The CDR3 spells CASSPSVAGAKTQYF. As DNA, the CDR3 is TGTGCCAGCAGCCCATCCGTGGCGGGAGCAAAGACCCAGTACTTC.

The chain couples TRBV15 to TRBJ1-5; D perhaps matches TRBD1 (5 bases). Germline CDR1 and CDR2: LNHNV and YYDKDF (reference sequence). The CDR3 spans 15 residues. Trimming removed 7 bases from V and 2 bases from J, with 15 bases in between. The CDR3 region has the DNA TGTGCCACCACCAAGACCTTAGGGGGCAATCAGCCCCAGCATTTT. It is translated as CATTKTLGGNQPQHF.

V and J are TRBV19 and TRBJ1-5; the D is unclear. The CDR3 length is 16 residues. Germline V gene data show CDR1 as LNHDA and CDR2 as SQIVND (reference sequence). Trimming shortened V by 4 bases and J by 2 bases, and 15 bases separated the two germline ends. The CDR3 DNA is TGTGCCAGTAGTAGGGTTACTGTGGCGGGCAATCAGCCCCAGCATTTT. Protein: CASSRVTVAGNQPQHF.

By share of the sample, this clone is medium-sized (0.01 to 0.1%). V and J are TRBV6-5 and TRBJ1-5; the D gene is possibly TRBD1 (5 bases). Germline values: CDR1 MNHEY, CDR2 SVGAGI. V was trimmed by 6 bases and J by 7 bases, leaving 19 bases between them. The CDR3 consists of 15 residues. CDR3 sequence reads: CASSLGAGNKQPQHF. CDR3 sequence (DNA): TGTGCCAGCAGCCTCGGGGCGGGAAATAAACAGCCCCAGCATTTT.

The CDR3 loop is CASSYGGRAETQYF. In DNA, the CDR3 is TGTGCCAGCAGTTACGGCGGGAGGGCAGAGACCCAGTACTTC. The J gene is TRBJ2-5, the V gene TRBV6-5; TRBD2 matches 9 bases. The CDR3 loop spans 14 amino acids. V lost 2 bases to trimming and J lost 4 bases; unmatched junction nucleotides: 2. The germline V gene has CDR1 MNHEY and CDR2 SVGAGI.

This sequence joins TRBV18 and TRBJ1-1; weak D call: TRBD1 (6 bases). This CDR3 is built from 17 residues. V was pared by 1 base and J by 1 base, with 16 bases between. Germline V gene lookup returns CDR1 KGHSH and CDR2 LQKENI. The DNA for the CDR3 is TGTGCCAGCTCACCACTCGAGACAGGACGGGGGAACACTGAAGCTTTCTTT. Translation: CASSPLETGRGNTEAFF. The whole variable domain, filled in from reference TRBV18 and TRBJ1-1, reads NAGVMQNPRHLVRRRGQEARLRCSPMKGHSHVYWYRQLPEEGLKFMVYLQKENIIDESGMPKERFSAEFPKEGPSILRIQQVVRGDSAAYFCASSPLETGRGNTEAFFGQGTRLTVV.

The genes are TRBV12-3 or TRBV12-4 and TRBJ2-1; unclear D gene. V lost 7 bases, J lost 1 base, and 8 bases lay in between. The CDR3 runs to 13 residues. CDR3 amino acids: CASKTESYNEQFF. In DNA form, the CDR3 reads TGTGCCAGCAAGACTGAATCCTACAATGAGCAGTTCTTC.

The genes are TRBV5-1 and TRBJ1-2, with TRBD1 identical over 8 bases. Germline CDR1 SGHRS, CDR2 YFSETQ. CDR3 length equals 14 residues. Losses at the gene ends were 0 bases for V and 8 bases for J; bases not matched to a gene: 6. The CDR3 protein is CASSLGTGFLGYTF. The CDR3 DNA sequence: TGCGCCAGCAGCTTGGGGACAGGGTTTTTAGGCTACACCTTC. Looking up the rest from reference TRBV5-1 and TRBJ1-2 gives the full variable domain: KAGVTQTPRYLIKTRGQQVTLSCSPISGHRSVSWYQQTPGQGLQFLFEYFSETQRNKGNFPGRFSGRQFSNSRSEMNVSTLELGDSALYLCASSLGTGFLGYTFGSGTRLTVV.